The rows below give T cell receptor beta chains drawn from one sample of a study of cytomegalovirus exposure and HLA in healthy donors. Data came from immunoSEQ multiplex PCR; TCRdb stores just in-frame clones and leaves some out. The sample consists of 110,000 or so clones, 65% to 75% of them appearing once. The sample consisted of PBMCs. These receptors all stem from a woman aged 45-60 years in good health and CMV-seropositive. Both conserved end residues are part of each CDR3. Each record gives: D gene, J gene, clone size, V gene, CDR3 protein, CDR3 DNA. The D gene is left open where the match is weak. Size is omitted from some rows. Given values are once, few, many or a class for expanded clones.

D: TRBD1
J: TRBJ2-7
size: -
V: TRBV25-1
CDR3: CASSPGQGLTYEQYF
DNA: TGTGCCAGCAGTCCCGGACAGGGGCTAACCTACGAGCAGTACTTC

D: -
J: TRBJ2-1
size: few
V: TRBV15
CDR3: CATSRGRDSYNEQFF
DNA: TGTGCCACCAGCAGAGGCCGCGACAGCTACAATGAGCAGTTCTTC

D: TRBD1
J: TRBJ2-2
size: few
V: TRBV5-4
CDR3: CASSLQGAGELFF
DNA: TGTGCCAGCAGCTTGCAGGGGGCCGGGGAGCTGTTTTTT

D: TRBD2
J: TRBJ2-7
size: -
V: TRBV7-2
CDR3: CASSFASGTYEQYF
DNA: TGTGCCAGCAGCTTCGCTAGCGGGACCTACGAGCAGTACTTC

D: -
J: TRBJ2-1
size: -
V: TRBV5-1
CDR3: CASSLVGRGEGNEQFF
DNA: TGCGCCAGCAGCTTGGTGGGCAGGGGAGAAGGCAATGAGCAGTTCTTC

D: -
J: TRBJ1-2
size: -
V: TRBV7-2
CDR3: CASSRNGLSYGYTF
DNA: TGTGCCAGCAGCCGGAATGGACTCTCCTATGGCTACACCTTC

D: -
J: TRBJ2-1
size: -
V: TRBV7-2
CDR3: CASSLETTMGGEQFF
DNA: TGTGCCAGCAGCTTAGAGACTACAATGGGAGGTGAGCAGTTCTTC

D: TRBD2
J: TRBJ2-3
size: -
V: TRBV30
CDR3: CAWRGLAGDTDTQYF
DNA: TGTGCCTGGAGGGGACTAGCGGGAGACACAGATACGCAGTATTTT

D: -
J: TRBJ1-2
size: once
V: TRBV30
CDR3: CAWRGTHSKVTLYGYTF
DNA: TGTGCCTGGAGGGGGACACACTCTAAAGTAACGCTCTATGGCTACACCTTC

D: -
J: TRBJ2-3
size: -
V: TRBV30
CDR3: CAWTTSRVSTDTQYF
DNA: TGTGCCTGGACCACTTCCAGGGTTAGCACAGATACGCAGTATTTT

D: TRBD2
J: TRBJ2-2
size: -
V: TRBV5-1
CDR3: CASSLEGLQTGELFF
DNA: TGCGCCAGCAGCTTGGAGGGACTACAAACCGGGGAGCTGTTTTTT

D: -
J: TRBJ2-3
size: -
V: TRBV27
CDR3: CASSSPGVTDTQYF
DNA: TGTGCCAGCAGTTCGCCGGGTGTGACAGATACGCAGTATTTT

D: TRBD1
J: TRBJ2-4
size: -
V: TRBV7-2
CDR3: CASSSRGWDIQYF
DNA: TGTGCCAGCAGCTCCAGGGGGTGGGACATTCAGTACTTC

D: -
J: TRBJ1-3
size: few
V: TRBV6-1
CDR3: CASSGDLFSGNTIYF
DNA: TGTGCCAGCAGTGGTGACTTATTCTCTGGAAACACCATATATTTT

D: TRBD1
J: TRBJ2-7
size: once
V: TRBV18
CDR3: CASSPGTGDLEQYF
DNA: TGTGCCAGCTCACCGGGGACAGGGGATCTCGAGCAGTACTTC

D: TRBD1
J: TRBJ1-4
size: -
V: TRBV4-2
CDR3: CASSQDQANLGTGAEKLFF
DNA: TGTGCCAGCAGCCAAGATCAAGCAAACTTGGGGACAGGGGCTGAAAAACTGTTTTTT

D: TRBD1
J: TRBJ2-5
size: -
V: TRBV4-3
CDR3: CASSQDSGGRQTQYF
DNA: TGCGCCAGCAGCCAAGATTCAGGGGGCCGTCAGACCCAGTACTTC

D: -
J: TRBJ2-2
size: once
V: TRBV9
CDR3: CASSVVPNTGELFF
DNA: TGTGCCAGCAGCGTAGTTCCTAACACCGGGGAGCTGTTTTTT

D: TRBD1
J: TRBJ1-1
size: once
V: TRBV6-5
CDR3: CATWTGLYTEAFF
DNA: TGTGCCACCTGGACAGGGCTTTACACTGAAGCTTTCTTT

D: -
J: TRBJ1-2
size: few
V: TRBV7-6
CDR3: CAGIHTGLSYGYTF
DNA: TGTGCCGGGATTCACACAGGGTTGAGCTATGGCTACACCTTC

D: TRBD1
J: TRBJ2-2
size: -
V: TRBV28
CDR3: CASSRGTGRTGELFF
DNA: TGTGCCAGCAGTCGGGGGACAGGGAGGACCGGGGAGCTGTTTTTT

D: -
J: TRBJ1-3
size: -
V: TRBV21-1
CDR3: CARARYEPSGNTIYF
DNA: TGTGCCCGCGCCCGTTATGAACCCTCTGGAAACACCATATATTTT

D: -
J: TRBJ1-2
size: -
V: TRBV5-3
CDR3: CARSLLGIQVNGYTF
DNA: TGTGCCAGAAGCTTATTAGGGATACAGGTTAACGGCTACACCTTC

D: -
J: TRBJ2-7
size: -
V: TRBV11-2
CDR3: CASSLTGYSEQYF
DNA: TGTGCCAGCAGCCTTACAGGGTACAGCGAGCAGTACTTC

D: TRBD1
J: TRBJ1-2
size: -
V: TRBV18
CDR3: CASSPSPRTGANYGYTF
DNA: TGTGCCAGCTCACCTTCCCCTCGGACAGGGGCTAACTATGGCTACACCTTC

D: TRBD1
J: TRBJ2-3
size: -
V: TRBV10-3
CDR3: CAIMGTTGANTDTQYF
DNA: TGTGCCATCATGGGTACTACAGGGGCCAACACAGATACGCAGTATTTT

D: TRBD2
J: TRBJ2-7
size: -
V: TRBV28
CDR3: CASRTSGTSSYEQYF
DNA: TGTGCCAGCAGGACTAGCGGGACGAGCTCCTACGAGCAGTACTTC

D: -
J: TRBJ1-2
size: few
V: TRBV28
CDR3: CASTTGNYGYTF
DNA: TGTGCCAGCACAACAGGGAACTATGGCTACACCTTC

D: -
J: TRBJ2-2
size: -
V: TRBV11-1
CDR3: CASSPGVNSGELFF
DNA: TGTGCCAGCAGCCCGGGAGTTAACTCCGGGGAGCTGTTTTTT

D: -
J: TRBJ2-3
size: -
V: TRBV7-7
CDR3: CASSQGGAGSTDTQYF
DNA: TGTGCCAGCAGTCAAGGGGGGGCCGGGTCTACAGATACGCAGTATTTT

D: -
J: TRBJ1-1
size: -
V: TRBV7-9
CDR3: CASSFLQGNTEAFF
DNA: TGTGCCAGCAGCTTTTTACAGGGGAACACTGAAGCTTTCTTT

D: TRBD2
J: TRBJ2-1
size: -
V: TRBV7-7
CDR3: CASSPSGTSYNEQFF
DNA: TGTGCCAGCAGCCCCAGCGGGACCTCCTACAATGAGCAGTTCTTC

D: TRBD1
J: TRBJ1-4
size: -
V: TRBV6-6
CDR3: CASNGQGGEKLFF
DNA: TGTGCCAGCAATGGACAGGGAGGTGAAAAACTGTTTTTT

D: -
J: TRBJ1-2
size: -
V: TRBV6-5
CDR3: CASSRGMRDGYTF
DNA: TGTGCCAGCAGTAGGGGGATGAGGGATGGCTACACCTTC

D: -
J: TRBJ1-1
size: -
V: TRBV9
CDR3: CASSQGLGNTEAFF
DNA: TGTGCCAGCAGCCAGGGTTTAGGGAACACTGAAGCTTTCTTT

D: TRBD2
J: TRBJ2-5
size: -
V: TRBV4-2
CDR3: CASSQEGRGHSGREETQYF
DNA: TGTGCCAGCAGCCAAGAAGGACGAGGGCATAGCGGGAGGGAAGAGACCCAGTACTTC

D: TRBD2
J: TRBJ2-7
size: -
V: TRBV19
CDR3: CASSIGGGRHEQYF
DNA: TGTGCCAGTAGTATTGGCGGGGGGAGGCACGAGCAGTACTTC

D: TRBD2
J: TRBJ2-7
size: -
V: TRBV7-9
CDR3: CASRRTSGRSYEQYF
DNA: TGTGCCAGCAGAAGGACTAGCGGGAGGTCGTACGAGCAGTACTTC

D: -
J: TRBJ1-5
size: -
V: TRBV7-2
CDR3: CASSREWGGVSNQPQHF
DNA: TGTGCCAGCAGCCGTGAGTGGGGGGGAGTTAGCAATCAGCCCCAGCATTTT

D: -
J: TRBJ1-2
size: -
V: TRBV5-1
CDR3: CASSQITNYGYTF
DNA: TGCGCCAGCAGTCAGATAACTAACTATGGCTACACCTTC

D: TRBD1
J: TRBJ1-1
size: once
V: TRBV20-1
CDR3: CSAQGGAFF
DNA: TGCAGTGCGCAGGGGGGCGCTTTCTTT

D: TRBD1
J: TRBJ1-6
size: -
V: TRBV30
CDR3: CAWRGTGSSPLHF
DNA: TGTGCCTGGAGAGGGACAGGGAGTTCACCCCTCCACTTT

D: -
J: TRBJ1-1
size: -
V: TRBV21-1
CDR3: CASSSLRTGDPPEAFF
DNA: TGTGCCAGCAGCAGCCTAAGGACAGGGGATCCTCCTGAAGCTTTCTTT

D: TRBD2
J: TRBJ2-1
size: -
V: TRBV7-3
CDR3: CASSLLGAGGPNEQFF
DNA: TGTGCCAGCAGCTTACTCGGAGCGGGAGGGCCCAATGAGCAGTTCTTC